Below are 10 T cell receptor beta chains sequenced from a single sample in a study of graft-versus-host responses after intestinal transplantation. Assay: immunoSEQ multiplex PCR; the TCRdb copy retains only in-frame clones and omits some. The sample yields 55,000 to 85,000 clones, 89% seen once. Their antigen targets remain unknown. The input for sequencing was unstimulated CD8+ T cells sorted from spleen or lymph node cells, taken before intestinal transplant. Receptors were obtained from a human donor who received an intestinal transplant.

This chain uses TRBV6-5 with TRBJ2-7, with 7 positions matching TRBD1. This CDR3 is 15 amino acids long. Germline CDR1 and CDR2: MNHEY and SVGAGI. Trimming removed 4 bases from V and 0 bases from J; junction bases left unmatched: 6. Here the CDR3 DNA reads TGTGCCAGCAGTTGGGACAGTCCGAGCTCCTACGAGCAGTACTTC. It codes for CASSWDSPSSYEQYF.

J is TRBJ1-1 and V is TRBV30; D is unresolved. Germline values: CDR1 GTSNPN, CDR2 SVGIG (reference sequence). V gave up 0 bases and J gave up 5 bases, with 10 bases separating them. CDR3 length: 13 residues. CDR3 amino acids: CAWSVGFGTEAFF. For the CDR3, the DNA is TGTGCCTGGAGTGTCGGGTTTGGGACTGAAGCTTTCTTT.

The chain couples TRBV5-5 to TRBJ1-1; 11 nucleotides line up with TRBD1. The CDR3 has 15 residues. With V trimmed by 0 bases and J by 8 bases, 6 bases remained unmatched. Germline V gene sequence: CDR1 SGHKS, CDR2 YYEKEE (reference sequence). Written as DNA, the CDR3 is TGTGCCAGCAGCTTGGGGGACAGGGGGACCTCCGAAGCTTTCTTT. Protein product: CASSLGDRGTSEAFF.

This chain joins TRBV27 and TRBJ2-1; perhaps TRBD2 as D (5 bases). V was shortened by 2 bases and J by 6 bases, with 11 bases between the two germline ends. CDR1 and CDR2 from the germline V gene are MNHEY and SMNVEV (reference sequence). CDR3 length: 14 amino acids. CDR3 in amino acids: CASSLRGWVNEQFF. The CDR3 nucleotides read TGTGCCAGCAGTTTACGCGGGTGGGTCAATGAGCAGTTCTTC.

J is TRBJ2-7 and V is TRBV5-8; no definite D call. The germline V gene has CDR1 SGHTS and CDR2 YDEGEE. Trimming took off 4 bases at V and 0 bases at J, with 14 bases between the two ends. The CDR3 extends over 15 amino acids. In DNA form, the CDR3 reads TGTGCCAGCAGCCATGACAAGTTCGCCTCCTACGAGCAGTACTTC. It translates to CASSHDKFASYEQYF.

The chain has TRBV9 and TRBJ2-2, with unresolved D. CDR1 is SGDLS, CDR2 YYNGEE, per germline. The length of the CDR3 is 12 residues. The germline V and J ends were trimmed by 7 bases and 5 bases, with 9 bases remaining between them. CDR3 in DNA: TGTGCCAGCGCCCGGTTGACCGGGGAGCTGTTTTTT. It is translated as CASARLTGELFF.

CDR3 loop: CARSATGNTEAFF. The DNA for the CDR3 is TGTGCCAGAAGTGCGACAGGGAACACTGAAGCTTTCTTT. The chain employs TRBV5-3 and TRBJ1-1, with D possibly matching TRBD1 (6 bases). TRBV5-3 is an ORF; its function is uncertain. The V gene lost 5 bases and the J gene lost 1 base, with 9 bases spanning the gap. This CDR3 is 13 amino acids long.

The V gene is TRBV27, the J gene TRBJ2-1; TRBD2 matches 8 bases. V was pared by 6 bases and J by 4 bases, with 5 bases of the junction left unmatched. Germline assignment: CDR1 MNHEY and CDR2 SMNVEV (reference sequence). The CDR3 length is 14 residues. The CDR3 here is CASSLGGEYNEQFF. The CDR3 DNA reads TGTGCCAGCAGCCTCGGGGGGGAATACAATGAGCAGTTCTTC.

The rearrangement links TRBV9 to TRBJ2-5; no reliable D call. The CDR3 is made up of 14 amino acids. Germline-derived CDR1 and CDR2 are SGDLS and YYNGEE. V lost 0 bases to trimming and J lost 2 bases, with 8 bases between them. The CDR3 loop reads CASSVGSGQETQYF. The CDR3 nucleotides read TGTGCCAGCAGCGTAGGGTCAGGACAAGAGACCCAGTACTTC.

The V call is TRBV27, the J call TRBJ1-2, with TRBD1 as a possible D gene (6 bases). Trimming shortened V by 3 bases and J by 4 bases, and 15 bases separated the two germline ends. Germline V CDR1 and CDR2: MNHEY, SMNVEV (reference sequence). The CDR3 sequence is 15 residues long. This chain's CDR3 is CASSLGRGSAYGYTF. In DNA, the CDR3 is TGTGCCAGCAGTTTGGGCAGGGGTTCTGCCTATGGCTACACCTTC.